This TCR beta chain was identified during a study of shared clonotypes between healthy human individuals. Profiled with immunoSEQ multiplex PCR; TCRdb holds only in-frame clones, not every one. Among more than 2 million clones listed, 85% to 95% were seen once. The clonotype originates from a man aged 18 to 29 in good health. Material for sequencing was naive CD4+ T cells sorted from blood. Subset here: CD45RA+ positively selected.

CDR3 bases: TGCGCCAGCAGCCAAGATCGACAGGGACGGGGCTACACCTTC. The encoded protein is CASSQDRQGRGYTF. The chain uses TRBV4-3 and TRBJ1-2; 7 nucleotides agree with TRBD1. This CDR3 is built from 14 residues. The germline V gene has CDR1 LGHNA and CDR2 YSLEER. V was pared by 0 bases and J by 8 bases, with 6 bases of the junction left unmatched.